These 14 T cell receptor beta chains were sequenced from one sample in a study of vaccination and CD4 T cells after COVID-19. Their cognate antigens are unknown. Sequenced with the Oncomine TCR Beta short-read assay was DNA taken from cultured CD4+ T cells. Each CDR3 protein gets one entry after TCRdb re-called the PCR reads with MiXCR. The table shows about 22,000 distinct CDR3 sequences, with 45% to 55% occurring only once. The time point is: late sampling 161 to 241 days after vaccination in a few convalescent patients. Treatment defined: roughly 10-day PBMC culture with coronavirus spike peptide pools or control peptides (ViraFEST assay). The specimen was CD4+ T cells from blood, cultured in vitro, collected about 7 months after SARS-CoV-2 vaccination. These receptors came from a human donor who had recovered from COVID-19.

J is TRBJ2-3 and V is TRBV6-1, with TRBD1 as a possible D gene (5 bases). V was trimmed by 6 bases and J by 5 bases, leaving 12 bases between them. The CDR3 is 13 residues long. Germline V lookup: CDR1 MNHNS, CDR2 SASEGT. The CDR3 loop is CASRGQVIDTQYF. The CDR3 region has the DNA TGTGCCAGCAGGGGGCAAGTTATAGATACGCAGTATTTT.

The sample holds a few counts of this clonotype. The chain employs TRBV19 and TRBJ2-5, with D unresolved. Trimming removed 5 bases at V and 4 bases at J, with 8 bases between. This CDR3 contains 12 residues. Germline-derived CDR1 and CDR2 are LNHDA and SQIVND (reference sequence). The chain's CDR3 is CASSPATETQYF. CDR3 sequence (DNA): TGTGCCAGTAGTCCAGCGACAGAGACCCAGTACTTC.

J is TRBJ2-5 and V is TRBV5-1, with 8 bases aligning to TRBD2. This CDR3 is built from 16 residues. The germline V gene encodes CDR1 SGHRS and CDR2 YFSETQ. V lost 0 bases to trimming and J lost 5 bases; unmatched junction nucleotides: 9. CDR3 residues: CASSLELAGSAETQYF. DNA of the CDR3: TGCGCCAGCAGCTTGGAGTTAGCGGGGTCTGCGGAGACCCAGTACTTC.

This clonotype was counted a few times. At one of its ends the junction is not consistent with the germline gene, which may arise from a read error. This sequence joins TRBV7-7 and TRBJ2-5; TRBD2 agrees at 10 bases. The CDR3 is 17 residues long. Germline CDR1 is SSHAT and CDR2 is FNYEAQ (reference sequence). This CDR3 reads CASSLGASGGSGETQYF. In DNA form, the CDR3 reads TGTGCTAGCAGCTTAGGGGCTAGCGGGGGTTCCGGAGAGACCCAGTACTTC.

The chain links TRBV15 to TRBJ1-5; perhaps TRBD1 as D (6 bases). CDR3 size: 16 residues. CDR1 LNHNV and CDR2 YYDKDF come from the germline V gene (reference sequence). Trimming removed 5 bases at V and 1 base at J, with 15 bases between. CDR3 sequence: CATSSNRVQSNQPQHF. In DNA form, the CDR3 reads TGTGCCACCAGCTCCAACAGGGTTCAGAGCAATCAGCCCCAGCATTTT.

The chain combines TRBV7-9 with TRBJ2-5, with D uncertain. CDR1 is SEHNR and CDR2 is FQNEAQ in the germline V gene (reference sequence). CDR3 length: 12 residues. V was clipped by 2 bases and J by 4 bases, with 5 bases between them. The CDR3 region is CASSLTRETQYF. CDR3 DNA sequence: TGTGCCAGCAGCTTAACTCGAGAGACCCAGTACTTC.

The rearrangement joins TRBV20-1 to TRBJ2-7; no clear D gene. Germline CDR1 DFQATT, CDR2 SNEGSKA (reference sequence). The CDR3 has 14 residues. CDR3 loop: CSLPLVGRSYEQYF. CDR3 bases: TGCAGCCTCCCACTCGTCGGACGATCCTACGAGCAGTACTTC.

The J gene is TRBJ2-5, the V gene TRBV7-6; D may be TRBD1 (5 bases). The V gene lost 5 bases and the J gene lost 1 base, with 20 bases spanning the gap. The CDR3 spans 17 residues. Germline V gene data show CDR1 as SGHVS and CDR2 as FNYEAQ. The CDR3 nucleotides are TGTGCCAGCAGCCCCCTGGGTGTTCGGCAGGGCCAAGAGACCCAGTACTTC. This gives the protein CASSPLGVRQGQETQYF.

The chain uses TRBV20-1 and TRBJ2-1, with 13 positions matching TRBD2. Germline V gene sequence: CDR1 DFQATT, CDR2 SNEGSKA (reference sequence). V lost 6 bases, J lost 5 bases, and 4 bases stayed unmatched. This CDR3 comprises 14 residues. The CDR3 bases are TGCAGTGCACCCGGGACTAGCGGGGACAATGAGCAGTTCTTC. This translates into CSAPGTSGDNEQFF.

This chain uses TRBV6-5 with TRBJ1-2, with 7 bases identical to TRBD1. The CDR3 extends over 16 amino acids. The germline gives CDR1 MNHEY, CDR2 SVGAGI. V was clipped by 3 bases and J by 1 base; unmatched bases: 8. The CDR3 DNA reads as TGTGCCAGCAGTTATATCCGGACAGGCGGTAACTATGGCTACACCTTC. It codes for CASSYIRTGGNYGYTF.

This clonotype was picked up a small number of times. The chain combines TRBV10-3 with TRBJ1-2; no firm D call. Germline loops: CDR1 ENHRY, CDR2 SYGVKD. V lost 0 bases, J lost 5 bases, and 7 bases lay in between. The CDR3 is made up of 13 amino acids. DNA for the CDR3: TGTGCCATCAGTGAGTCCCGGGAGTATGGCTACACCTTC. Protein product: CAISESREYGYTF.

The V and J genes are TRBV20-1 and TRBJ2-1; 8 bases are a match to TRBD2. V dropped 3 bases and J dropped 8; count of bases not matched to a gene: 3. The CDR3 sequence is 12 residues long. Germline CDR1 reads DFQATT; CDR2 reads SNEGSKA (reference sequence). The CDR3 region has the DNA TGCAGTGCTAGCGGGAGGGCCGATGAGCAGTTCTTC. Its translation: CSASGRADEQFF.

The chain joins TRBV15 to TRBJ2-3; TRBD2 aligns across 12 bases. V lost 4 bases to trimming and J lost 0 bases; unmatched junction nucleotides: 8. Germline V gene sequence: CDR1 LNHNV, CDR2 YYDKDF (reference sequence). The CDR3 has 18 residues. CDR3 sequence reads: CATSITTSGGPSTDTQYF. The CDR3 DNA reads as TGTGCCACCAGCATAACGACTAGCGGGGGCCCTAGCACAGATACGCAGTATTTT.

The J gene is TRBJ2-7, the V gene TRBV6-1; TRBD2 agrees at 9 bases. In germline, CDR1 is MNHNS, CDR2 SASEGT. Trimming removed 6 bases from V and 4 bases from J; junction bases left unmatched: 19. This CDR3 spans 18 amino acids. The CDR3 reads CASRKESRGGSLVYEQYF. The CDR3 bases are TGTGCCAGCAGGAAGGAGTCGCGGGGGGGCAGTCTAGTATACGAGCAGTACTTC.